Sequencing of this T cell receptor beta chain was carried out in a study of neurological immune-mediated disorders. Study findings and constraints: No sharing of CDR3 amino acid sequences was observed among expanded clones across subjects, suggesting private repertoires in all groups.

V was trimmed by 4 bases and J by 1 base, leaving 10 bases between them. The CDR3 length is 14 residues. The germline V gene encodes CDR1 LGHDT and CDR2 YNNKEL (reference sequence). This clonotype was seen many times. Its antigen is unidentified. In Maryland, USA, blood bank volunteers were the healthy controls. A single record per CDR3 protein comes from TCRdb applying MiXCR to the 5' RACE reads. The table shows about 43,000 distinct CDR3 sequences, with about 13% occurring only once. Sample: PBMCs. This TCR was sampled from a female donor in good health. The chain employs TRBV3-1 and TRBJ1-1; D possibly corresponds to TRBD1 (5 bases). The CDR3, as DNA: TGTGCCAGCAGCCCGGGACTGACGAACACTGAAGCTTTCTTT. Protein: CASSPGLTNTEAFF.